These 25 T cell receptor beta chains originate from one sample sequenced in a study of shared clonotypes between healthy human individuals. TCRdb's copy holds only in-frame clones and misses some; the assay was immunoSEQ multiplex PCR. The repertoire holds 2.3 million or so clones, with approximately 93% as singletons. Input material: naive CD4+ T cells from PBMCs. As for subset: CD45RA+ positively selected. All receptors come from a man younger than 35 in good health. Some clones in this sample may be carry-over from other donors' samples.

The rearrangement joins TRBV6-1 to TRBJ2-1, with no clear D. CDR1 and CDR2 from the germline V gene are MNHNS and SASEGT. CDR3 length equals 15 residues. Trimming left V 6 bases short and J 7 bases short, with 19 bases between. The CDR3 is CASRPLAYERNEQFF. CDR3 DNA: TGTGCCAGCAGACCCCTCGCCTACGAAAGGAATGAGCAGTTCTTC.

About this clone itself: Other nucleotide sequences from this sample produce the same CDR3. The J gene is TRBJ2-5, the V gene TRBV5-1; possible D gene TRBD2, 6 bases. The CDR3 extends over 13 amino acids. Germline lookup yields CDR1 SGHRS and CDR2 YFSETQ. V lost 4 bases and J 1 base, leaving 8 bases between the germline ends. The CDR3 nucleotides read TGCGCCAGCAGCGGGGACTCCCAAGAGACCCAGTACTTC. Its protein is CASSGDSQETQYF. Combining the CDR3 with reference TRBV5-1 and TRBJ2-5 gives the whole variable domain KAGVTQTPRYLIKTRGQQVTLSCSPISGHRSVSWYQQTPGQGLQFLFEYFSETQRNKGNFPGRFSGRQFSNSRSEMNVSTLELGDSALYLCASSGDSQETQYFGPGTRLLVL.

This clone showed up just once. CDR3 loop: CASSEGGTSVTTQYF. The CDR3 nucleotides are TGTGCCAGCAGTGAGGGGGGGACTAGCGTTACTACGCAGTATTTT. The gene calls are TRBV6-1 and TRBJ2-3, with 10 bases matching TRBD2. Losses at the gene ends were 3 bases for V and 8 bases for J; bases not matched to a gene: 8. The CDR3 has 15 residues. Germline V CDR1 and CDR2: MNHNS, SASEGT.

Only one count was recorded for this clone. J is TRBJ2-3 and V is TRBV27, with 7 bases lining up with TRBD1. This CDR3 is built from 16 residues. The V gene's germline CDR1 is MNHEY and CDR2 SMNVEV (reference sequence). The junction had 13 bases not matched to a gene; V was cut back by 2 bases and J by 8 bases. The CDR3 is CASSLGATGIIGTQYF. CDR3 nucleotide sequence: TGTGCCAGCAGTTTAGGGGCGACAGGGATCATAGGTACGCAGTATTTT.

This clone was seen a handful of times. The J gene is TRBJ2-4, the V gene TRBV2; 7 bases agree with TRBD1. Trimming at V came to 7 bases and at J to 8 bases, leaving 11 bases not matched to a gene. The CDR3 extends over 14 amino acids. The V gene's germline CDR1 is SNHLY and CDR2 FYNNEI. The CDR3 reads CASIGDRVADIQYF. The DNA for the CDR3 is TGTGCCAGCATCGGCGACAGGGTTGCCGACATTCAGTACTTC.

With regard to this clone: The sample has other DNA sequences that encode this CDR3 too. J is TRBJ2-2 and V is TRBV6-5; TRBD2 is a possible D gene (5 bases). The CDR3 runs to 13 residues. Trimming shortened V by 2 bases and J by 5 bases, and 6 bases separated the two germline ends. Per germline, CDR1 MNHEY and CDR2 SVGAGI. The CDR3 is CASSYRGTGELFF. Here the CDR3 DNA reads TGTGCCAGCAGTTACCGGGGAACCGGGGAGCTGTTTTTT.

This clone showed up just once. The chain uses TRBV6-5 and TRBJ2-7; D possibly matches TRBD1 or TRBD2 (5 bases each). Germline V gene lookup returns CDR1 MNHEY and CDR2 SVGAGI. This CDR3 has 15 residues. Trimming shortened V by 0 bases and J by 2 bases, and 11 bases separated the two germline ends. CDR3 bases: TGTGCCAGCAGTTACTCGTCCCAGGGACCCTACGAGCAGTACTTC. This gives the protein CASSYSSQGPYEQYF.

Points on this clone: Other DNA sequences in the sample encode the same CDR3. The J gene is TRBJ2-7, the V gene TRBV11-3; perhaps TRBD2 as D (6 bases). CDR1 and CDR2 from the germline V gene are SGHNT and YENEEA. V was cut by 1 base and J by 1 base, with 8 bases left in between. The CDR3 loop spans 14 amino acids. Here the CDR3 DNA reads TGTGCCAGCAGCTTAGGGGGGGATTCCTACGAGCAGTACTTC. Amino acid sequence: CASSLGGDSYEQYF.

The rearrangement joins TRBV29-1 to TRBJ1-1; D is perhaps TRBD1 (6 bases). Germline CDR1 is SQVTM and CDR2 is ANQGSEA. Trimming took 6 bases from V and 3 from J, leaving 17 bases between them. The CDR3 has 14 residues. In DNA, the CDR3 is TGCAGCGTGGGCCTTCAAAAGGGGGACACTGAAGCTTTCTTT. This codes for CSVGLQKGDTEAFF.

This clone appeared once. The chain has TRBV19 and TRBJ2-5; possible D gene TRBD1, 7 bases. Trimming pared 4 bases from V and 10 bases from J, leaving 22 bases between. CDR3 length: 15 residues. Per germline, CDR1 LNHDA and CDR2 SQIVND (reference sequence). The CDR3 loop is CASSTQEGARAIQYF. The DNA for the CDR3 is TGTGCCAGTAGTACCCAGGAGGGGGCGAGGGCGATCCAGTACTTC.

The chain has TRBV28 and TRBJ2-1, with 9 bases aligning to TRBD2. The V gene end was trimmed by 7 bases and the J gene end by 9 bases; junction bases not matched to a gene: 16. The CDR3 runs 16 residues. CDR1 MDHEN and CDR2 SYDVKM come from the germline V gene. The CDR3 region is CASKPRTGLARSEQFF. Written as DNA, the CDR3 is TGTGCCAGCAAGCCACGCACGGGACTAGCTCGCAGTGAGCAGTTCTTC.

The table lists this clone with a count of one. The V and J genes are TRBV11-3 and TRBJ2-1; D unresolved. The V and J ends lost 1 base and 7 bases respectively, with 11 bases between them. CDR1 is SGHNT, CDR2 YENEEA, per germline. This CDR3 spans 14 amino acids. The CDR3 here is CASSLVSGSNEQFF. For the CDR3, the DNA is TGTGCCAGCAGCTTAGTTTCCGGGTCAAATGAGCAGTTCTTC.

With respect to this clone: A much larger clone differs by one base, so this may be a read error. The same CDR3 also results from other DNA sequences found in this sample. The chain employs TRBV11-2 and TRBJ2-3, with 7 nucleotides matching TRBD1. Losses at the gene ends were 5 bases for V and 5 bases for J; bases not matched to a gene: 4. The germline V gene encodes CDR1 SGHAT and CDR2 FQNNGV. The CDR3 runs 13 residues. This CDR3 reads CASSPGTVDTQYF. As DNA, the CDR3 is TGTGCCAGCAGCCCCGGGACAGTAGATACGCAGTATTTT.

This sequence joins TRBV7-6 and TRBJ2-2; D unclear. The CDR3 loop spans 17 amino acids. The V gene lost 5 bases and the J gene lost 2 bases, with 18 bases spanning the gap. CDR1 is SGHVS, CDR2 FNYEAQ, per germline. CDR3 in DNA: TGTGCCAGCAGCCCCCCGGCCTCCCCCTCAAACACCGGGGAGCTGTTTTTT. It yields the protein CASSPPASPSNTGELFF.

CDR3 sequence reads: CASSPRGWGDTDTQYF. DNA for the CDR3: TGTGCCAGCAGCCCCCGGGGATGGGGAGATACAGATACGCAGTATTTT. The chain is built from TRBV9 and TRBJ2-3, with D possibly matching TRBD2 (5 bases). The CDR3 sequence is 16 residues long. CDR1 is SGDLS, CDR2 YYNGEE, per germline. Trimming pared 4 bases from V and 3 bases from J, leaving 18 bases between. The full variable domain, in which reference TRBV9 and TRBJ2-3 provide the parts outside the CDR3, is DSGVTQTPKHLITATGQRVTLRCSPRSGDLSVYWYQQSLDQGLQFLIQYYNGEERAKGNILERFSAQQFPDLHSELNLSSLELGDSALYFCASSPRGWGDTDTQYFGPGTRLTVL.

The chain joins TRBV5-5 to TRBJ1-6; unclear D gene. CDR1 is SGHKS and CDR2 is YYEKEE in the germline V gene (reference sequence). This CDR3 region has 14 residues. The ends were cut back, 4 bases at V and 4 bases at J, with 9 bases in the middle. CDR3 sequence reads: CASSRTRYNSPLHF. The DNA of the CDR3 is TGTGCCAGCAGCCGTACACGATATAATTCACCCCTCCACTTT. Combining the CDR3 with reference TRBV5-5 and TRBJ1-6 gives the whole variable domain DAGVTQSPTHLIKTRGQQVTLRCSPISGHKSVSWYQQVLGQGPQFIFQYYEKEERGRGNFPDRFSARQFPNYSSELNVNALLLGDSALYLCASSRTRYNSPLHFGNGTRLTVT.

This chain uses TRBV7-9 with TRBJ2-5, with a tentative D call TRBD2 (7 bases). Germline CDR1 reads SEHNR; CDR2 reads FQNEAQ (reference sequence). Between the trimmed V and J ends, which lost 8 bases and 7 bases, there was a span of 17 bases. The CDR3 length is 13 residues. The CDR3 DNA follows: TGTGCCAGCGCGGGGGCATCTTCCGTGACCCAGTACTTC. The encoded protein is CASAGASSVTQYF.

The V gene is TRBV7-2, the J gene TRBJ1-4; no definite D call. Per the germline V gene, CDR1 is SGHTA and CDR2 is FQGNSA. The CDR3 length is 15 residues. V lost 0 bases, J lost 8 bases, and 13 bases lay in between. Here the CDR3 DNA reads TGTGCCAGCAGCTTAGCGGGCTCCTTGGGAGAAAAACTGTTTTTT. It specifies CASSLAGSLGEKLFF.

This sequence joins TRBV21-1 and TRBJ2-7. TRBV21-1 is assigned pseudogene status. The CDR3 has 11 residues. In nucleotides, the CDR3 is TGTGCCGGGACGGTCTCCTACGAGCAGTACTTC. Translated: CAGTVSYEQYF.

The count of this clone is one. CDR3 sequence (DNA): TGTGCCAGCAGTGTCCATCAGGGGGCGCCGAACACTGAAGCTTTCTTT. Translated: CASSVHQGAPNTEAFF. V gene TRBV6-1 combines with J gene TRBJ1-1; 8 nucleotides agree with TRBD1. The V gene's germline CDR1 is MNHNS and CDR2 SASEGT. CDR3 length: 16 amino acids. Germline trimming cut 4 bases from V and 1 base from J; bases unmatched to any gene: 8.

The V call is TRBV5-1, the J call TRBJ2-7; 7 bases fit TRBD1. V lost 5 bases, J lost 2 bases, and 7 bases stayed unmatched. The CDR3 totals 14 residues. Germline CDR1 and CDR2: SGHRS and YFSETQ. DNA of the CDR3: TGCGCCAGCAGTCCCGGACAGGATGCCTACGAGCAGTACTTC. It translates to CASSPGQDAYEQYF.

J is TRBJ2-6 and V is TRBV4-3; 11 positions agree with TRBD1. The germline gives CDR1 LGHNA, CDR2 YSLEER. V lost 4 bases and J lost 1; bases outside the gene matches: 9. The CDR3 length is 19 residues. The CDR3 DNA reads TGCGCCAGCAGCCTAAACTTAGGACAGGGGGCATCTGGGGCCAACGTCCTGACTTTC. Protein product: CASSLNLGQGASGANVLTF.

This clone has just one count. The CDR3: CASSQRLAGDGEQFF. The CDR3 bases are TGTGCCAGCAGCCAACGACTAGCGGGAGATGGTGAGCAGTTCTTC. The V and J genes are TRBV6-5 and TRBJ2-1, with 12 bases that match TRBD2. Trimming took 6 bases from V and 9 from J; bases not matched to a gene: 9. There are 15 residues in the CDR3. The germline gives CDR1 MNHEY, CDR2 SVGAGI.

The chain carries TRBV6-1 and TRBJ1-1; D ambiguous. The V gene's germline CDR1 is MNHNS and CDR2 SASEGT. V shed 0 bases and J shed 8 bases, with 7 bases lying between them. The CDR3 loop spans 12 amino acids. In nucleotides, the CDR3 is TGTGCCAGCAGTGAAGCACTAGGAGAAGCTTTCTTT. Protein sequence: CASSEALGEAFF.

In regard to this clone: The same CDR3 also results from other DNA sequences found in this sample. J is TRBJ2-1 and V is TRBV9; 8 positions match TRBD1. V gave up 4 bases and J gave up 5 bases; unmatched junction bases: 5. Germline CDR1 SGDLS, CDR2 YYNGEE. This CDR3 is 14 amino acids long. CDR3 sequence reads: CASSPGQGDNEQFF. CDR3 DNA sequence: TGTGCCAGCAGCCCTGGACAGGGTGACAATGAGCAGTTCTTC.